The 2 T cell receptor beta chains below come from one sample, sequenced in a study of graft-versus-host responses after intestinal transplantation. Sequencing used immunoSEQ multiplex PCR; TCRdb keeps in-frame clones, though not all of them. The profile shows several thousand clones, around 97% of them singletons. The sample in question was PBMCs, obtained 23 days after intestinal transplant. All receptors derive from a human patient who received an intestinal transplant, so some T cells may come from the graft donor.

V is TRBV5-1 and J is TRBJ2-1; 9 bases align to TRBD1. This CDR3 has 16 amino acids. V lost 4 bases, J lost 8 bases, and 13 bases stayed unmatched. Per the germline V gene, CDR1 is SGHRS and CDR2 is YFSETQ. The CDR3 region is CASSLAGTGKRDEQFF. Written as DNA, the CDR3 is TGCGCCAGCAGCCTGGCCGGGACAGGGAAAAGGGATGAGCAGTTCTTC.

The chain is built from TRBV27 and TRBJ1-5; D perhaps matches TRBD1 (5 bases). The V gene's germline CDR1 is MNHEY and CDR2 SMNVEV (reference sequence). Trimming removed 2 bases at V and 2 bases at J, with 7 bases between. The length of the CDR3 is 14 residues. The CDR3 region is CASSLVGGNQPQHF. The CDR3 bases are TGTGCCAGCAGTTTAGTAGGGGGCAATCAGCCCCAGCATTTT.